This T cell receptor beta chain was sequenced in a study of regulatory T cells in long-lasting Graves disease. This sample's time point: persistent/refractory GD, antithyroid drugs over 5 years with positive TRAb. With RNA extracted from PBMCs as input, the TCR library was made. Arm-PCR with iRepertoire HTBI primers amplified the CDR3 regions for these TCR beta libraries. TCRdb independently ran MiXCR on the multiplex PCR reads; one entry per CDR3 protein. The sample includes more than 300,000 distinct CDR3 sequences, about 20% seen only once; the top ten take around 30%. In its sample, this clonotype was seen many times. Its specificity is not known. Study conclusions and caveats: Persistent patients had a count of shared public clonotypes (around 2,500) that exceeded that of new patients (approximately 1,000). TCR diversity was lower in persistent than newly diagnosed Graves' disease. Accuracy was perhaps lowered by the small sample size.

The clonotype comes from a female donor with Graves disease. Sequences were derived from peripheral blood mononuclear cells (PBMCs), sampled when the disease was refractory, from a patient treated with antithyroid drugs.

The CDR3 spells CASSTRQGADSPLHF. The CDR3 DNA sequence: TGTGCCAGCAGCACAAGACAGGGGGCGGATTCACCCCTCCACTTT. The chain combines TRBV11-2 with TRBJ1-6, with 10 bases aligning to TRBD1. The CDR3 spans 15 residues. The junction had 6 bases not matched to a gene; V was cut back by 5 bases and J by 8 bases. Germline V gene lookup returns CDR1 SGHAT and CDR2 FQNNGV. Full variable domain (outside the CDR3, taken from reference TRBV11-2 and TRBJ1-6): EAGVAQSPRYKIIEKRQSVAFWCNPISGHATLYWYQQILGQGPKLLIQFQNNGVVDDSQLPKDRFSAERLKGVDSTLKIQPAKLEDSAVYLCASSTRQGADSPLHFGNGTRLTVT.